This T cell receptor beta chain was identified in a study of shared clonotypes between healthy human individuals. TCRdb keeps only in-frame clones here, not all; method: immunoSEQ multiplex PCR. The table lists approximately 2.5 million clones, approximately 93% of them singletons. V was clipped by 5 bases and J by 2 bases; unmatched bases: 6. Germline CDR1 and CDR2: MNHNS and SASEGT. This CDR3 comprises 15 residues. This clone has only one observation. The genes are TRBV6-1 and TRBJ2-5; TRBD2 agrees at 9 bases. The TCR sequence derives from a man between 18 and 29 years old in good health. Some clones in this sample may be carry-over from other donors' samples. The sample taken for sequencing was naive CD4+ T cells from PBMCs. Subset: CD45RA+ positively selected. The CDR3 DNA reads as TGTGCCAGCAGTAGGGGTCTAGCGGGACAAGAGACCCAGTACTTC. Residues: CASSRGLAGQETQYF.